What follows are 27 T cell receptor beta chains derived from one specimen sequenced in a study of human T cells and chemical hapten exposure. Time point indicated: patch test 2, 6 weeks after DPC sensitization. The treatment here: therapeutic diphenylcyclopropenone sensitization with weekly scalp DPC. One entry per CDR3 protein, called by TCRdb with MiXCR from the RACE reads. Of a few hundred thousand distinct CDR3 sequences detected, roughly 6.3% appear once; the ten largest clones hold more than 5.5%. This material consisted of whole blood, taken in connection with sensitization to the hapten diphenylcyclopropenone (DPC). The receptors shown here come from a woman under 30 with alopecia areata. Some clones in this sample may be carry-over from other donors' samples.

This clonotype has a count of ten or more. This chain links TRBV9 with TRBJ1-2; D may be TRBD1 (6 bases). Trimming took off 0 bases at V and 6 bases at J, with 15 bases between the two ends. In germline, CDR1 is SGDLS, CDR2 YYNGEE. The CDR3 has 15 residues. CDR3 nucleotide sequence: TGTGCCAGCAGCGTAGGAGTGGCAGGGGAGGATGGCTACACCTTC. Protein: CASSVGVAGEDGYTF.

A few counts support this clonotype. This chain connects TRBV2 to TRBJ2-4, with D perhaps assigned TRBD1 or TRBD2 (6 bases each). The CDR3 sequence is 14 residues long. Germline CDR1 is SNHLY and CDR2 is FYNNEI. V shed 3 bases and J shed 6 bases, with 12 bases lying between them. The DNA for the CDR3 is TGTGCCAGCAGTGAGGAGGGGGGATCAAACATTCAGTACTTC. It encodes CASSEEGGSNIQYF.

The CDR3 nucleotides read TGTGCCAGCAGCTCCGGACCGGTTTTTGAGCAGTTCTTC. Translating gives CASSSGPVFEQFF. The chain combines TRBV11-1 with TRBJ2-1; D remains unclear. Germline V CDR1 and CDR2: SGHAT, FQDESV (reference sequence). This CDR3 is 13 amino acids long. V lost 4 bases, J lost 9 bases, and 13 bases lay in between.

V and J are TRBV6-5 and TRBJ2-1, with 8 bases aligning to TRBD2. V shed 0 bases and J 5 bases; nucleotides not matched to a gene: 6. The CDR3 length is 16 residues. Germline V gene sequence: CDR1 MNHEY, CDR2 SVGAGI. CDR3 coding DNA: TGTGCCAGCAGTTACTCCTCCCGGGGGGGCCACAATGAGCAGTTCTTC. As protein: CASSYSSRGGHNEQFF.

The chain joins TRBV12-3 or TRBV12-4 to TRBJ1-2, with D possibly TRBD1 on 5 matching bases. The length of the CDR3 is 15 residues. V lost 3 bases to trimming and J lost 8 bases, with 19 bases between them. The CDR3 here is CASSFRAGQEGGYTF. The CDR3 region has the DNA TGTGCCAGCAGTTTCAGGGCAGGACAAGAGGGAGGCTACACCTTC.

The table lists this clonotype with a few counts. The J gene is TRBJ2-1, the V gene TRBV15, with TRBD1 matching over 9 bases. Germline CDR1 is LNHNV and CDR2 is YYDKDF (reference sequence). The CDR3 sequence is 15 residues long. Trimming took 0 bases from V and 9 from J; bases not matched to a gene: 6. As DNA, the CDR3 is TGTGCCACCAGCAGAGATCATGGGACAGGGCTTGAGCAGTTCTTC. It translates to CATSRDHGTGLEQFF.

This clonotype was observed many times. CDR3 amino acids: CSASAGNTEAFF. CDR3 DNA: TGCAGTGCTAGTGCGGGCAACACTGAAGCTTTCTTT. V and J are TRBV20-1 and TRBJ1-1; D is unclear. Trimming pared 3 bases from V and 2 bases from J, leaving 7 bases between. Germline loops: CDR1 DFQATT, CDR2 SNEGSKA (reference sequence). The CDR3 is 12 amino acids.

V and J are TRBV6-1 and TRBJ2-5; weak D call: TRBD2 (5 bases). Germline V gene data show CDR1 as MNHNS and CDR2 as SASEGT. V was shortened by 6 bases and J by 0 bases, with 17 bases between the two germline ends. This CDR3 has 16 amino acids. The CDR3, as DNA: TGTGCCAGCAGGGCTCCCCTCCGGGGTTACCAAGAGACCCAGTACTTC. Amino acids: CASRAPLRGYQETQYF.

In its sample, this clonotype was seen a few times. This chain joins TRBV12-5 and TRBJ2-1; 10 bases agree with TRBD2. There are 14 residues in the CDR3. Losses at the gene ends were 7 bases for V and 9 bases for J; bases not matched to a gene: 9. The germline V gene encodes CDR1 LGHNT and CDR2 FRNRAP. For the CDR3, the DNA is TGTGCTAGTGTCGCAGCGGGGGGGCCGGGTGAGCAGTTCTTC. As protein: CASVAAGGPGEQFF.

This clonotype was seen more than once but under ten times. The genes are TRBV11-2 and TRBJ2-3, with D perhaps TRBD1 (7 bases). V was shortened by 1 base and J by 5 bases, with 13 bases between the two germline ends. Germline lookup yields CDR1 SGHAT and CDR2 FQNNGV. CDR3 length equals 15 residues. CDR3 residues: CASSLGDREVDTQYF. DNA for the CDR3: TGTGCCAGCAGCTTAGGCGACAGGGAGGTAGATACGCAGTATTTT.

J is TRBJ1-2 and V is TRBV12-3 or TRBV12-4; D not resolved. V lost 5 bases and J 8 bases, leaving 12 bases between the germline ends. The CDR3 spans 12 residues. The CDR3 loop reads CASSNLRGGYTF. The CDR3 DNA follows: TGTGCCAGCAGTAATCTCCGAGGGGGCTACACCTTC.

This chain connects TRBV7-8 to TRBJ1-4; 10 bases line up with TRBD1. The J segment lost 11 bases and the V segment lost 6 bases, leaving 9 bases of the junction unmatched. The CDR3 sequence is 14 residues long. Germline CDR1 is SGHVS and CDR2 is FQNEAQ. CDR3 nucleotides: TGTGCCAGCAGTTCTCGACAGGGGGCGAAGAAACTGTTTTTT. It translates to CASSSRQGAKKLFF.

In its sample, this clonotype was seen many times. The chain has TRBV2 and TRBJ1-1; 9 bases match TRBD1. The CDR3 consists of 16 residues. The junction had 7 bases not matched to a gene; V was cut back by 5 bases and J by 0 bases. CDR1 and CDR2 (germline): SNHLY, FYNNEI. The CDR3 loop reads CASSPRDRVVNTEAFF. CDR3 DNA: TGTGCCAGCAGTCCCCGGGACAGGGTCGTGAACACTGAAGCTTTCTTT.

This clonotype was observed at least ten times. The chain has TRBV15 and TRBJ1-2; tentatively, D is TRBD1 (5 bases). CDR1 and CDR2 from the germline V gene are LNHNV and YYDKDF (reference sequence). The V end lost 3 bases, the J end lost 4 bases, and 15 bases lay between the germline ends. The CDR3 covers 15 residues. The CDR3 bases are TGTGCCACCAGCAGGACCTGGGGGGATTCCTATGGCTACACCTTC. Translating it yields CATSRTWGDSYGYTF.

This clonotype was counted between two and nine times. V is TRBV6-2 or TRBV6-3 and J is TRBJ2-7, with D possibly TRBD1 on 6 matching bases. V was shortened by 6 bases and J by 0 bases, with 33 bases between the two germline ends. The CDR3 has 21 residues. Germline CDR1 MNHEY, CDR2 SVGEGT. The CDR3 sequence is CASSRLIGVNEGRTVSYEQYF. Written as DNA, the CDR3 is TGTGCCAGCAGCCGCTTAATAGGGGTGAATGAAGGCCGGACAGTCTCCTACGAGCAGTACTTC.

V usage is TRBV4-1 and J usage is TRBJ2-5; a weak D match, TRBD2 (6 bases). The CDR3 totals 17 residues. The germline CDR1 and CDR2 sequences are MGHRA and YSYEKL. Trimming removed 1 base at V and 1 base at J, with 16 bases between. CDR3 sequence (DNA): TGCGCCAGCAGCCAAGTATCCTCTGGACTACTCCAAGAGACCCAGTACTTC. This encodes CASSQVSSGLLQETQYF.

The chain employs TRBV27 and TRBJ2-5; D remains ambiguous. Germline CDR1 is MNHEY and CDR2 is SMNVEV (reference sequence). This CDR3 spans 14 amino acids. With 0 bases removed from V and 2 bases from J, the gap between germline ends came to 7 bases. The DNA of the CDR3 is TGTGCCAGCAGTTTATCCCGGTTACAAGAGACCCAGTACTTC. It encodes CASSLSRLQETQYF.

This clonotype has only a few counts. This sequence joins TRBV20-1 and TRBJ2-3; the D gene is possibly TRBD1 (6 bases). CDR3 size: 13 residues. Germline V gives CDR1 DFQATT, CDR2 SNEGSKA (reference sequence). V was cut by 2 bases and J by 9 bases, with 15 bases left in between. CDR3 loop: CSARPLNRDTQYF. The CDR3 bases are TGCAGTGCTAGACCCTTAAACAGGGACACGCAGTATTTT.

This clonotype was seen many times. This rearrangement joins TRBV12-3 or TRBV12-4 to TRBJ1-2; 8 bases map to TRBD1. Unmatched junction bases numbered 17, after V lost 6 bases and J lost 8 bases. The CDR3 is 16 amino acids. The CDR3 protein is CASSQDRASMLRGYTF. CDR3 DNA sequence: TGTGCCAGCAGCCAGGACAGGGCGAGTATGTTAAGAGGCTACACCTTC.

The genes are TRBV11-1 and TRBJ2-1; 10 nucleotides match TRBD2. V gave up 10 bases and J gave up 8 bases; unmatched junction bases: 8. Germline V CDR1 and CDR2: SGHAT, FQDESV (reference sequence). CDR3 length equals 13 residues. The CDR3 DNA sequence: TGTGCCACCAAATTAGCGGGGGGCGATGAGCAGTTCTTC. Translation: CATKLAGGDEQFF.

This clonotype has ten or more counts. This CDR3 is CASRTGPLNTEAFF. CDR3 coding DNA: TGTGCCAGCCGAACCGGGCCTCTGAACACTGAAGCTTTCTTT. This chain links TRBV2 with TRBJ1-1; D is ambiguous. The germline V gene encodes CDR1 SNHLY and CDR2 FYNNEI. This CDR3 region has 14 residues. V lost 8 bases, J lost 0 bases, and 13 bases lay in between.

This clonotype was observed at least ten times. J is TRBJ2-6 and V is TRBV12-3 or TRBV12-4; TRBD1 matches 11 bases. The CDR3 spans 17 residues. Trimming cost V 6 bases and J 2 bases; bases outside gene matches: 6. The CDR3 spells CASRSGQGAPGANVLTF. The CDR3 region has the DNA TGTGCCAGCAGATCCGGACAGGGGGCGCCTGGGGCCAACGTCCTGACTTTC.

This clonotype appeared many times. The chain has TRBV7-9 and TRBJ1-2, with TRBD1 identical over 8 bases. J gave up 0 bases and V 5 bases, and 2 bases lay outside the gene matches. CDR1 is SEHNR and CDR2 is FQNEAQ in the germline V gene (reference sequence). The CDR3 covers 14 residues. The CDR3 sequence: CASSRQGTNYGYTF. CDR3 nucleotides: TGTGCCAGCAGCCGACAGGGGACTAACTATGGCTACACCTTC.

CDR3 loop: CASEAGVGYGYTF. CDR3 bases: TGTGCCTCCGAGGCAGGGGTCGGCTATGGCTACACCTTC. This chain uses TRBV10-3 with TRBJ1-2; D is possibly TRBD1 (6 bases). V was cut by 11 bases and J by 4 bases, with 17 bases left in between. The CDR3 is 13 residues long. CDR1 is ENHRY, CDR2 SYGVKD, per germline.

This clonotype was recorded at least ten times. This chain connects TRBV6-2 or TRBV6-3 to TRBJ2-6, with no clear D. The CDR3 length is 16 residues. CDR1 is MNHEY and CDR2 is SVGEGT in the germline V gene. The V and J ends lost 0 bases and 1 base respectively, with 7 bases between them. The CDR3 sequence is CASSYSDGSGANVLTF. The CDR3 nucleotides read TGTGCCAGCAGTTACTCGGATGGTTCTGGGGCCAACGTCCTGACTTTC.

The chain is built from TRBV6-2 or TRBV6-3 and TRBJ1-5; the D is unclear. Trimming removed 7 bases at V and 5 bases at J, with 15 bases between. CDR1 and CDR2 from the germline V gene are MNHEY and SVGEGT. The CDR3 sequence is 14 residues long. CDR3 region: CASTGGNIYQPQHF. In DNA form, the CDR3 reads TGTGCCAGCACGGGCGGGAATATTTATCAGCCCCAGCATTTT.

This rearrangement joins TRBV27 to TRBJ1-2; a weak D match, TRBD1 (6 bases). V dropped 5 bases and J dropped 3 bases, with 7 bases sitting between them. CDR3 size: 12 residues. The germline gives CDR1 MNHEY, CDR2 SMNVEV (reference sequence). The CDR3 nucleotides read TGTGCCAGCAGTAAGGGGGACTATGGCTACACCTTC. The encoded protein is CASSKGDYGYTF.